This record concerns one T cell receptor beta chain sequence. The antigen is not known. This specimen comes from a study of identical twins. Notes on the study in general: The analysis was cross-sectional rather than longitudinal within donors.

One entry per CDR3 protein results from TCRdb running MiXCR on the 5' RACE reads. This repertoire shows around 490,000 distinct CDR3 sequences, approximately 20% found once; its top ten account for approximately 0.5%. V lost 5 bases and J 0 bases, leaving 12 bases between the germline ends. CDR3 size: 15 residues. Germline CDR1 ENHRY, CDR2 SYGVKD. These data also featured in a second study, about yellow fever vaccine responses in identical twins.

This clonotype was sampled from a woman in her late teens or twenties in good health. The chain joins TRBV10-3 to TRBJ2-3; D perhaps matches TRBD2 (6 bases). Sequenced material: CD4+ T cells sorted from blood. The CDR3: CAISLAETSTDTQYF. The CDR3 coding sequence is TGTGCCATCAGTTTAGCGGAGACAAGCACAGATACGCAGTATTTT.